What follows are 30 T cell receptor beta chains derived from one specimen sequenced in a study of CD8 T cells in ankylosing spondylitis. Using its own MiXCR run on the 5' RACE reads, TCRdb lists one record per CDR3 protein. Among just under 350,000 distinct CDR3 sequences, 14% to 15% were seen once, and the ten largest hold about 1.1%. Sample: blood, either unsorted or a sorted T cell fraction (not recorded which). Every receptor here comes from a male donor with ankylosing spondylitis or in good health (not recorded which).

This sequence joins TRBV12-3 or TRBV12-4 and TRBJ1-4; 9 bases map to TRBD1. The CDR3 covers 15 residues. Trimming removed 8 bases from V and 10 bases from J; junction bases left unmatched: 14. CDR3 amino acids: CASVIRGTGSGKLFF. Here the CDR3 DNA reads TGTGCCAGCGTAATCCGAGGGACAGGGTCCGGAAAACTGTTTTTT.

The chain uses TRBV12-3 or TRBV12-4 and TRBJ2-3; tentatively, D is TRBD1 (5 bases). The V gene lost 5 bases and the J gene lost 4 bases, with 13 bases spanning the gap. This CDR3 has 14 residues. Here the CDR3 DNA reads TGTGCCAGCAGTCAGCGTGGGGCGGCAGATACGCAGTATTTT. It encodes CASSQRGAADTQYF.

The genes are TRBV5-4 and TRBJ2-6; D remains ambiguous. This CDR3 is 15 amino acids long. Germline assignment: CDR1 SGHNT and CDR2 YYREEE (reference sequence). V was trimmed by 1 base and J by 4 bases, leaving 9 bases between them. In nucleotides, the CDR3 is TGTGCCAGCAGCTTGATCCCAGGAGGGGCCAACGTCCTGACTTTC. Its protein product is CASSLIPGGANVLTF.

The chain employs TRBV5-6 and TRBJ2-1; tentative D call: TRBD2 (6 bases). V was pared by 3 bases and J by 12 bases, with 13 bases between. The V gene's germline CDR1 is SGHDT and CDR2 YYEEEE. CDR3 size: 12 residues. The CDR3 coding sequence is TGTGCCAGCAGCTCCCCCGGGGGTGGGCAGTTCTTC. This encodes CASSSPGGGQFF.

This clonotype occurred a few times. The chain combines TRBV2 with TRBJ2-7, with TRBD2 matching over 10 bases. The germline V gene encodes CDR1 SNHLY and CDR2 FYNNEI. V dropped 3 bases and J dropped 6; count of bases not matched to a gene: 14. This CDR3 spans 17 amino acids. This CDR3 is CASSDSAGGGTPLEQYF. DNA for the CDR3: TGTGCCAGCAGTGATTCAGCGGGAGGGGGTACCCCCCTCGAGCAGTACTTC.

In DNA, the CDR3 is TGCAGTGCTCTCCGGCGCCAAGAAGCTTTCTTT. Translation: CSALRRQEAFF. The genes are TRBV20-1 and TRBJ1-1; no clear D gene. CDR1 DFQATT and CDR2 SNEGSKA come from the germline V gene (reference sequence). This CDR3 is built from 11 residues. The ends were cut back, 5 bases at V and 8 bases at J, with 12 bases in the middle.

This clonotype showed up many times. This sequence joins TRBV5-1 and TRBJ1-1, with D uncertain. The V end lost 0 bases, the J end lost 1 base, and 7 bases lay between the germline ends. The CDR3 has 14 residues. The germline V gene encodes CDR1 SGHRS and CDR2 YFSETQ. The CDR3 DNA follows: TGCGCCAGCAGCTTGGGACGTTCGAACACTGAAGCTTTCTTT. As protein: CASSLGRSNTEAFF.

A few counts support this clonotype. The chain links TRBV6-1 to TRBJ2-2, with 10 bases matching TRBD2. The J segment lost 5 bases and the V segment lost 6 bases, leaving 15 bases of the junction unmatched. The CDR3 length is 18 residues. Per germline, CDR1 MNHNS and CDR2 SASEGT. This chain's CDR3 is CASSHVGAASGSTGELFF. The DNA of the CDR3 is TGTGCCAGCAGCCACGTGGGGGCAGCTAGCGGGAGTACCGGGGAGCTGTTTTTT.

This clonotype was picked up a small number of times. This chain connects TRBV2 to TRBJ2-7; tentative D call: TRBD2 (6 bases). CDR3 length: 16 amino acids. Germline CDR1 and CDR2: SNHLY and FYNNEI. Trimming left V 8 bases short and J 5 bases short, with 25 bases between. DNA for the CDR3: TGTGCCAGCTTGAGAGAAAGGGGAGGCCTATCCCACGAGCAGTACTTC. Amino acid sequence: CASLRERGGLSHEQYF.

A few counts support this clonotype. This chain connects TRBV9 to TRBJ2-5; D is perhaps TRBD2 (5 bases). The CDR3 contains 14 residues. The V end was cut by 0 bases, the J end by 5 bases, with 11 bases between. Looked up from germline, CDR1 is SGDLS and CDR2 is YYNGEE. For the CDR3, the DNA is TGTGCCAGCAGCGTAGGGACTCGGTCGGAGACCCAGTACTTC. As protein: CASSVGTRSETQYF.

This clonotype was observed a single time. The rearrangement links TRBV3-1 to TRBJ2-7, with no clear D. The V end was cut by 2 bases, the J end by 5 bases, with 4 bases between. The germline V gene has CDR1 LGHDT and CDR2 YNNKEL (reference sequence). CDR3 length: 11 amino acids. In nucleotides, the CDR3 is TGTGCCAGCAGCCAAAAGGACGAGCAGTACTTC. Translated, it gives CASSQKDEQYF.

V is TRBV19 and J is TRBJ2-3; D perhaps matches TRBD2 (6 bases). V gave up 2 bases and J gave up 1 base, with 13 bases separating them. Germline V CDR1 and CDR2: LNHDA, SQIVND (reference sequence). The CDR3 covers 16 residues. The CDR3 DNA reads TGTGCCAGTAGTATACCGAGGGAGGTTTGCACAGATACGCAGTATTTT. It is translated as CASSIPREVCTDTQYF.

This clonotype was observed once. The chain links TRBV6-1 to TRBJ2-7; D is possibly TRBD1 (5 bases). V lost 7 bases to trimming and J lost 0 bases, with 13 bases between them. This CDR3 has 14 amino acids. Germline CDR1 is MNHNS and CDR2 is SASEGT. CDR3 sequence reads: CASKKGASSYEQYF. The CDR3 coding sequence is TGTGCCAGCAAGAAAGGGGCGAGCTCCTACGAGCAGTACTTC.

The chain is built from TRBV18 and TRBJ2-3, with D tentatively TRBD1 (5 bases). Trimming stripped 6 bases from V and 6 bases from J, with 10 bases between. From germline, CDR1 is KGHSH and CDR2 LQKENI. The CDR3 covers 12 residues. DNA of the CDR3: TGTGCCAGCTCGGGCCAGGGTGATACGCAGTATTTT. Its translation is CASSGQGDTQYF.

V and J are TRBV2 and TRBJ2-5, with TRBD2 identical over 8 bases. The CDR3 contains 16 residues. Germline trimming cut 5 bases from V and 5 bases from J; bases unmatched to any gene: 13. Germline V gives CDR1 SNHLY, CDR2 FYNNEI. The CDR3 sequence is CASSRLASNPGETQYF. The CDR3 DNA follows: TGTGCCAGCAGTAGACTAGCGTCGAATCCCGGGGAGACCCAGTACTTC.

The chain recombines TRBV7-9 with TRBJ1-1; no reliable D call. Trimming took off 4 bases at V and 1 base at J, with 10 bases between the two ends. This CDR3 region has 14 residues. Germline loops: CDR1 SEHNR, CDR2 FQNEAQ (reference sequence). This CDR3 reads CASSYVRGNTEAFF. The CDR3 bases are TGTGCCAGCAGCTATGTACGGGGGAACACTGAAGCTTTCTTT.

This clonotype was seen many times. The chain has TRBV10-3 and TRBJ2-2; 9 nucleotides line up with TRBD1. In germline, CDR1 is ENHRY, CDR2 SYGVKD. This CDR3 has 17 residues. J gave up 5 bases and V 5 bases, and 12 bases lay outside the gene matches. CDR3 sequence: CAISTRPGQGRTGELFF. The CDR3 DNA sequence: TGTGCCATCAGTACCCGACCGGGACAGGGACGGACCGGGGAGCTGTTTTTT.

The table lists this clonotype with a few counts. The rearrangement links TRBV12-3 or TRBV12-4 to TRBJ1-5; 10 bases align to TRBD1. After removal of 7 bases from V and 6 bases from J, the junction contained 3 bases not matched to a gene. This CDR3 contains 13 residues. CDR3 sequence: CASTWTGGQPQHF. DNA for the CDR3: TGTGCCAGCACCTGGACAGGGGGTCAGCCCCAGCATTTT.

The chain links TRBV29-1 to TRBJ2-7; D not resolved. The germline CDR1 and CDR2 sequences are SQVTM and ANQGSEA. This CDR3 comprises 12 residues. With 4 bases removed from V and 5 bases from J, the gap between germline ends came to 12 bases. The CDR3 DNA sequence: TGCAGCGTTGGCCGACTTGGGGACGAGCAGTACTTC. Encoded protein: CSVGRLGDEQYF.

This clonotype was found a few times. The chain employs TRBV5-6 and TRBJ2-2; 7 nucleotides align to TRBD2. This CDR3 has 16 amino acids. V lost 0 bases and J lost 4; bases outside the gene matches: 6. Germline V gene sequence: CDR1 SGHDT, CDR2 YYEEEE. This CDR3 is CASSLGAGTTTGELFF. DNA of the CDR3: TGTGCCAGCAGCTTGGGGGCCGGGACTACCACCGGGGAGCTGTTTTTT.

The V call is TRBV29-1, the J call TRBJ2-6, with 7 bases fitting TRBD1. CDR3 length: 16 amino acids. Germline V lookup: CDR1 SQVTM, CDR2 ANQGSEA. Trimming at V came to 5 bases and at J to 0 bases, leaving 7 bases not matched to a gene. CDR3 nucleotides: TGCAGCGTTTTCGGACAGGAAGACTCTGGGGCCAACGTCCTGACTTTC. It specifies CSVFGQEDSGANVLTF.

The chain has TRBV21-1 and TRBJ2-5. TRBV21-1 is flagged as a pseudogene. The CDR3 runs 18 residues. The CDR3 DNA is TGTGCCAGCAGCAAGTTCCCCAGACGGGTCCCTTGTAAAGAGACCCAGTACTTC. Translating it yields CASSKFPRRVPCKETQYF.

This clonotype was counted a few times. The chain links TRBV4-1 to TRBJ2-4; weak D call: TRBD2 (6 bases). The germline V gene has CDR1 MGHRA and CDR2 YSYEKL. The CDR3 is made up of 13 amino acids. Trimming shortened V by 2 bases and J by 6 bases, and 8 bases separated the two germline ends. The CDR3 DNA is TGCGCCAGCAGCCAACCGGGACTAAACATTCAGTACTTC. This translates into CASSQPGLNIQYF.

The chain recombines TRBV7-9 with TRBJ2-7; D is undetermined. This CDR3 has 15 amino acids. Trimming removed 4 bases at V and 6 bases at J, with 19 bases between. CDR1 is SEHNR and CDR2 is FQNEAQ in the germline V gene (reference sequence). CDR3 region: CASSSLDTRAIEQYF. The CDR3 DNA reads as TGTGCCAGCAGCTCCCTAGACACCCGGGCCATCGAGCAGTACTTC.

This clonotype was seen more than once but under ten times. The gene calls are TRBV5-5 and TRBJ1-5; 9 bases agree with TRBD1. The CDR3 covers 14 residues. Per germline, CDR1 SGHKS and CDR2 YYEKEE (reference sequence). V lost 4 bases and J lost 3; bases outside the gene matches: 2. The CDR3 sequence: CASSRTGANQPQHF. In nucleotides, the CDR3 is TGTGCCAGCAGCAGGACAGGGGCCAATCAGCCCCAGCATTTT.

This clonotype was observed a handful of times. This chain links TRBV12-3 or TRBV12-4 with TRBJ2-7; D is unclear. The CDR3 consists of 14 residues. Trimming left V 2 bases short and J 4 bases short, with 12 bases between. The CDR3 region has the DNA TGTGCCAGCAGTTTAAGGGATGCTGGGTACGAGCAGTACTTC. Translating it yields CASSLRDAGYEQYF.

The rearrangement uses TRBV5-1 and TRBJ2-1; the D gene is possibly TRBD1 (5 bases). Per germline, CDR1 SGHRS and CDR2 YFSETQ. This CDR3 region has 15 residues. The V and J ends lost 2 bases and 9 bases respectively, with 18 bases between them. The CDR3 spells CASSFGARGTVEQFF. The CDR3 DNA reads as TGCGCCAGCAGCTTTGGGGCTAGGGGTACGGTTGAGCAGTTCTTC. Full variable domain (outside the CDR3, taken from reference TRBV5-1 and TRBJ2-1): KAGVTQTPRYLIKTRGQQVTLSCSPISGHRSVSWYQQTPGQGLQFLFEYFSETQRNKGNFPGRFSGRQFSNSRSEMNVSTLELGDSALYLCASSFGARGTVEQFFGPGTRLTVL.

This chain uses TRBV7-2 with TRBJ2-3; 8 nucleotides line up with TRBD2. V shed 1 base, J shed 3 bases, and the junction held 9 bases outside the gene matches. This CDR3 has 17 amino acids. The germline CDR1 and CDR2 sequences are SGHTA and FQGNSA. CDR3 amino acids: CASSLGVSSGATDTQYF. CDR3 bases: TGTGCCAGCAGCTTAGGGGTTAGTAGCGGGGCTACAGATACGCAGTATTTT.

This clonotype was picked up many times. This chain uses TRBV29-1 with TRBJ1-1; the D gene is possibly TRBD1 (5 bases). Germline values: CDR1 SQVTM, CDR2 ANQGSEA. The CDR3 has 12 residues. The germline V and J ends were trimmed by 4 bases and 3 bases, with 9 bases remaining between them. The CDR3 sequence is CSVVRDYTEAFF. The CDR3 coding sequence is TGCAGCGTTGTGAGGGACTACACTGAAGCTTTCTTT.

This clonotype was seen only a few times. The rearrangement joins TRBV5-1 to TRBJ2-2; TRBD2 aligns across 13 bases. Germline assignment: CDR1 SGHRS and CDR2 YFSETQ. This CDR3 region has 16 residues. J lost 5 bases, V lost 4 bases, and 5 bases had no gene match. CDR3 DNA sequence: TGCGCCAGCAGCCCCGGGACTAGCGGGATTACCGGGGAGCTGTTTTTT. Its translation: CASSPGTSGITGELFF.